The present TCR beta chain was sequenced within a study of blood T cells in healthy people across ages. Total RNA, at least 5.5 micrograms per sample, came from PBMCs. The use of a sample-barcoded 5' primer and a J-beta primer mix characterized a second PCR of roughly 6 to 11 cycles. TCRdb reanalysed the 5' RACE reads using MiXCR and keeps one entry per CDR3 protein. The repertoire consists of over 500,000 distinct CDR3 sequences, with around 52% occurring once and the leading ten covering about 13%. Trimming removed 3 bases from V and 11 bases from J; junction bases left unmatched: 17. The CDR3 has 16 amino acids.

The sequencing sample was made of blood. The clonotype was recovered from a woman older than 75 in good health. The rearrangement uses TRBV12-3 or TRBV12-4 and TRBJ2-5; 8 nucleotides match TRBD1. The CDR3 bases are TGTGCCAGCAGTTTTAATGGCAGGGGGCAAAACAATGAGCAGTACTTC. The encoded protein is CASSFNGRGQNNEQYF.